This T cell receptor (beta chain) derives from a study of vaccination effects on CD4 cells after COVID-19. Study-wide findings and caveats: Clones from infection and from vaccination both contracted markedly late after vaccination.

The assay was immunoSEQ multiplex PCR, and TCRdb's table has in-frame clones only and misses some. Of 20,000 to 30,000 clones in the sample, approximately 69% were seen once. Germline CDR1 LNHDA, CDR2 SQIVND (reference sequence). V lost 1 base, J lost 5 bases, and 12 bases stayed unmatched. This CDR3 has 18 amino acids. In the ViraFEST assay, antigen-specific CD4+ clonotypes were identified by expansion after peptide-pool stimulation. Between days 9 and 11 of culture, CD4+ T cells were separated out. People in the vaccine group had not been infected with SARS-CoV-2 before, and their nucleocapsid antibodies were negative. Of note for this clone: What it recognizes is unknown.

The specimen was CD4+ T cells from PBMCs cultured with SARS-CoV-2 spike peptides, collected before COVID-19 vaccination. The J gene is TRBJ2-1, the V gene TRBV19; TRBD2 matches 9 bases. The source is a human donor who received a COVID-19 vaccine. In DNA form, the CDR3 reads TGTGCCAGTAGTATAGGAAGGACTAGCGCCACTAAGGACAATGAGCAGTTCTTC. Amino acids: CASSIGRTSATKDNEQFF.